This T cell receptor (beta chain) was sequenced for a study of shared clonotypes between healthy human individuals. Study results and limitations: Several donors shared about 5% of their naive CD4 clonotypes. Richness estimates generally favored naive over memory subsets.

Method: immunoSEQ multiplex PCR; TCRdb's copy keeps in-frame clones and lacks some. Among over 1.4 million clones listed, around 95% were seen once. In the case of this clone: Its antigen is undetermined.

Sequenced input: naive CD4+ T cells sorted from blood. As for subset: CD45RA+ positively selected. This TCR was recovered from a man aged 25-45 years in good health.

The CDR3 here is CASSGSPGTEAFF. CDR3 sequence (DNA): TGTGCCAGCAGTGGTTCGCCGGGCACTGAAGCTTTCTTT. The J gene is TRBJ1-1, the V gene TRBV25-1; D ambiguous. This CDR3 is 13 amino acids long. CDR1 and CDR2 (germline): MGHDK, SYGVNS. Trimming removed 4 bases at V and 4 bases at J, with 10 bases between.